This T cell receptor beta chain was captured in a study of T cell responses to AZD1222 COVID-19 vaccine. The study, taken as a whole, reports: Most donors were white British and more were female, and clonal diversity was possibly underestimated. The peak T cell response came first, and repertoires were sampled only after it. AZD1222 recipients seropositive at baseline numbered only 5 or 6. At 160-218 and 743-854, vaccine-associated CD4 TCRs were dominant, and they spanned spike.

Looked up from germline, CDR1 is SGHTA and CDR2 is FQGNSA. The CDR3 is 15 residues long. Trimming shortened V by 0 bases and J by 4 bases, and 9 bases separated the two germline ends. Some clones are missing from TCRdb's copy, which holds only in-frame ones; the method was immunoSEQ multiplex PCR. The table shows 86,000 or so clones, with around 84% occurring only once. As concerns this clone: Its antigen is undetermined.

The sequences come from peripheral blood, collected 28 days after the second AZD1222 dose. This chain uses TRBV7-2 with TRBJ2-2; D tentatively reads TRBD1 or TRBD2 (5 bases each). The sequence was obtained from an adult who received the AZD1222 COVID-19 vaccine. The CDR3 sequence: CASSLATGRTGELFF. The CDR3 DNA sequence: TGTGCCAGCAGCTTAGCGACGGGGCGCACCGGGGAGCTGTTTTTT.